These 21 T cell receptor beta chains were sequenced from one sample in a study of identical twins. TCRdb reprocessed the 5' RACE reads with MiXCR, giving one entry per CDR3 protein. Among fewer than 800,000 distinct CDR3 sequences, around 7.5% were seen once, and the ten largest hold roughly 1.5%. These same records also appear under a second study, on yellow fever vaccine responses in identical twins.

Sequencing used PBMCs. The source of these receptors is a woman between 18 and 30 years old in good health.

This clonotype was seen at least ten times. V and J are TRBV10-3 and TRBJ2-5; maybe TRBD1 (6 bases). This CDR3 has 14 residues. Germline CDR1 and CDR2: ENHRY and SYGVKD. V gave up 4 bases and J gave up 5 bases, with 14 bases separating them. For the CDR3, the DNA is TGTGCCATCAGTGTGGGGGCCTCGTCGGAGACCCAGTACTTC. It specifies CAISVGASSETQYF.

V is TRBV7-9 and J is TRBJ2-5, with D possibly being TRBD2 (5 bases). Germline CDR1 SEHNR, CDR2 FQNEAQ (reference sequence). CDR3 length: 16 residues. The V and J ends lost 5 bases and 4 bases respectively, with 20 bases between them. CDR3 protein: CASSRNGPSGLETQYF. In DNA, the CDR3 is TGTGCCAGCAGCAGAAACGGCCCCTCGGGGTTAGAGACCCAGTACTTC.

The V call is TRBV20-1, the J call TRBJ1-5; no reliable D call. The CDR3 has 13 residues. The germline gives CDR1 DFQATT, CDR2 SNEGSKA (reference sequence). The ends were cut back, 0 bases at V and 1 base at J, with 4 bases in the middle. Here the CDR3 DNA reads TGCAGTGCTAGAGATGGCAGCAATCAGCCCCAGCATTTT. Its protein is CSARDGSNQPQHF.

The chain links TRBV5-1 to TRBJ2-5, with D tentatively TRBD1 (6 bases). Trimming took off 0 bases at V and 5 bases at J, with 14 bases between the two ends. The germline V gene has CDR1 SGHRS and CDR2 YFSETQ. The CDR3 totals 15 residues. In DNA, the CDR3 is TGCGCCAGCAGCTTGGCCTCAGGGGAGAGGGAGACCCAGTACTTC. This sequence encodes CASSLASGERETQYF.

The chain links TRBV10-3 to TRBJ2-5; D may be TRBD2 (5 bases). This CDR3 is 15 amino acids long. Germline-derived CDR1 and CDR2 are ENHRY and SYGVKD. V lost 2 bases, J lost 5 bases, and 15 bases lay in between. This chain's CDR3 is CAISETSRRKETQYF. The CDR3 nucleotides are TGTGCCATCAGTGAGACCTCAAGGAGGAAGGAGACCCAGTACTTC.

This clonotype was seen only a few times. This rearrangement joins TRBV12-3 or TRBV12-4 to TRBJ2-3; tentatively, D is TRBD1 (6 bases). The CDR3 runs to 15 residues. V gave up 1 base and J gave up 4 bases, with 12 bases separating them. DNA of the CDR3: TGTGCCAGCAGTTTAGGTGAACAGGGCGCAGATACGCAGTATTTT. This encodes CASSLGEQGADTQYF.

This clonotype was found many times. CDR3 DNA: TGTGCCAGCAGCTTAGGACAGGGTAACAACTATGGCTACACCTTC. Its translation is CASSLGQGNNYGYTF. The rearrangement links TRBV7-9 to TRBJ1-2; 7 bases fit TRBD1. Germline loops: CDR1 SEHNR, CDR2 FQNEAQ (reference sequence). The CDR3 loop spans 15 amino acids. The V segment lost 1 base and the J segment 2 bases; nucleotides outside the gene matches: 4.

The V gene is TRBV12-5, the J gene TRBJ2-1; 7 bases agree with TRBD1. There are 15 residues in the CDR3. CDR1 and CDR2 (germline): LGHNT, FRNRAP. V shed 2 bases and J 4 bases; nucleotides not matched to a gene: 5. Here the CDR3 DNA reads TGTGCTAGTGGTTTGTCCGGGACAGCATACAATGAGCAGTTCTTC. Its protein product is CASGLSGTAYNEQFF. Using reference TRBV12-5 and TRBJ2-1 for the parts outside the CDR3, the full variable domain is DARVTQTPRHKVTEMGQEVTMRCQPILGHNTVFWYRQTMMQGLELLAYFRNRAPLDDSGMPKDRFSAEMPDATLATLKIQPSEPRDSAVYFCASGLSGTAYNEQFFGPGTRLTVL.

This clonotype was observed many times. The genes are TRBV6-5 and TRBJ2-7; tentatively, D is TRBD2 (5 bases). V lost 0 bases and J 4 bases, leaving 7 bases between the germline ends. The germline gives CDR1 MNHEY, CDR2 SVGAGI. The CDR3 contains 13 residues. Here the CDR3 DNA reads TGTGCCAGCAGTTACTCGCTAGCTTACGAGCAGTACTTC. Protein sequence: CASSYSLAYEQYF.

This clonotype was seen a few times. The rearrangement links TRBV29-1 to TRBJ2-7, with 9 bases aligning to TRBD2. The trim removed 7 bases at V and 3 bases at J, leaving 10 bases unmatched. The CDR3 length is 14 residues. Germline lookup yields CDR1 SQVTM and CDR2 ANQGSEA. This chain's CDR3 is CSAIAGVGFYEQYF. The CDR3 nucleotides are TGCAGCGCTATAGCGGGAGTCGGCTTCTACGAGCAGTACTTC.

Points on this clonotype: In this CDR3 the conserved last residue, phenylalanine or tryptophan, is missing, so a read error is likely. The chain has TRBV28 and TRBJ2-5; D is perhaps TRBD2 (6 bases). The germline CDR1 and CDR2 sequences are MDHEN and SYDVKM. Deletions cut 3 bases from V and 4 bases from J, with 12 bases between. CDR3 size: 14 residues. CDR3 sequence reads: CASSLFRETETQYL. CDR3 nucleotide sequence: TGTGCCAGCAGTTTGTTTCGGGAGACAGAGACCCAGTACCTC.

This clonotype was detected only a few times. The V call is TRBV12-3 or TRBV12-4, the J call TRBJ2-3; 10 bases agree with TRBD2. The CDR3 runs to 16 residues. V shed 6 bases, J shed 4 bases, and the junction held 10 bases outside the gene matches. CDR3 region: CASSQPTSGYSDTQYF. The CDR3 nucleotides read TGTGCCAGCAGCCAACCGACTAGCGGGTACTCAGATACGCAGTATTTT.

In its sample, this clonotype was seen a few times. The chain is built from TRBV28 and TRBJ2-2; 8 bases are shared with TRBD1. Looked up from germline, CDR1 is MDHEN and CDR2 is SYDVKM. CDR3 length equals 15 residues. Trimming at V came to 6 bases and at J to 7 bases, leaving 10 bases not matched to a gene. CDR3 region: CASSQTGVQHGELFF. Written as DNA, the CDR3 is TGTGCCAGCAGCCAGACAGGGGTTCAGCACGGGGAGCTGTTTTTT.

This clonotype was seen more than once but under ten times. The J gene is TRBJ1-3, the V gene TRBV5-5, with TRBD1 identical over 8 bases. Germline-derived CDR1 and CDR2 are SGHKS and YYEKEE (reference sequence). The CDR3 consists of 18 residues. V dropped 0 bases and J dropped 0; count of bases not matched to a gene: 8. CDR3 in amino acids: CASSLGPTGVGSGNTIYF. The CDR3 coding sequence is TGTGCCAGCAGCTTGGGCCCGACAGGGGTCGGCTCTGGAAACACCATATATTTT.

The table lists this clonotype with a few counts. The CDR3 DNA follows: TGTGCCATCAGTGGTAAGGACAGGGGACCGATGAACACTGAAGCTTTCTTT. Its protein is CAISGKDRGPMNTEAFF. This chain joins TRBV10-3 and TRBJ1-1, with TRBD1 matching over 9 bases. The J segment lost 0 bases and the V segment lost 4 bases, leaving 9 bases of the junction unmatched. This CDR3 spans 17 amino acids. Germline V lookup: CDR1 ENHRY, CDR2 SYGVKD.

This clonotype has ten or more counts. The chain uses TRBV29-1 and TRBJ2-7, with D perhaps TRBD1 (7 bases). The CDR3 has 13 amino acids. Trimming took 6 bases from V and 2 from J, leaving 14 bases between them. The germline V gene encodes CDR1 SQVTM and CDR2 ANQGSEA. CDR3 nucleotides: TGCAGCGTCGGAGGGGGCACTACCTACGAGCAGTACTTC. Amino acids: CSVGGGTTYEQYF.

V gene TRBV3-1 combines with J gene TRBJ2-5; 8 nucleotides match TRBD2. V lost 1 base to trimming and J lost 5 bases; unmatched junction nucleotides: 6. Germline lookup yields CDR1 LGHDT and CDR2 YNNKEL (reference sequence). The CDR3 length is 15 residues. The CDR3 here is CASSQAGGAFETQYF. CDR3 bases: TGTGCCAGCAGCCAAGCCGGGGGGGCCTTTGAGACCCAGTACTTC.

The chain joins TRBV21-1 to TRBJ2-4; TRBD1 is taken as the D call from the table, unchecked against the DNA. TRBV21-1 is recorded as a pseudogene. The CDR3 runs to 16 residues. The CDR3 DNA reads TGTGCCAGCAGCGCCCCCGGGACAGGGGCGGGAAACATTCAGTACTTC. The encoded protein is CASSAPGTGAGNIQYF.

This clonotype has at least ten counts. V usage is TRBV5-1 and J usage is TRBJ2-1, with 10 bases aligning to TRBD2. Germline V gene sequence: CDR1 SGHRS, CDR2 YFSETQ. J lost 2 bases, V lost 2 bases, and 1 base had no gene match. The CDR3 loop spans 15 amino acids. CDR3 amino acids: CASSFTSGAYNEQFF. CDR3 DNA: TGCGCCAGCAGCTTCACTAGCGGGGCCTACAATGAGCAGTTCTTC.

The chain employs TRBV20-1 and TRBJ2-5, with 8 bases aligning to TRBD2. V was pared by 2 bases and J by 1 base, with 3 bases of the junction left unmatched. CDR1 is DFQATT, CDR2 SNEGSKA, per germline (reference sequence). CDR3 length: 14 residues. CDR3 sequence (DNA): TGCAGTGCTAGACGGGGGGGGACCCAAGAGACCCAGTACTTC. Translating it yields CSARRGGTQETQYF.

The rearrangement links TRBV7-2 to TRBJ2-5, with unresolved D. The germline gives CDR1 SGHTA, CDR2 FQGNSA. The CDR3 loop spans 14 amino acids. Trimming removed 5 bases at V and 7 bases at J, with 17 bases between. CDR3 residues: CASSTNLEWGTQYF. In DNA form, the CDR3 reads TGTGCCAGCAGCACCAACCTTGAGTGGGGGACCCAGTACTTC.